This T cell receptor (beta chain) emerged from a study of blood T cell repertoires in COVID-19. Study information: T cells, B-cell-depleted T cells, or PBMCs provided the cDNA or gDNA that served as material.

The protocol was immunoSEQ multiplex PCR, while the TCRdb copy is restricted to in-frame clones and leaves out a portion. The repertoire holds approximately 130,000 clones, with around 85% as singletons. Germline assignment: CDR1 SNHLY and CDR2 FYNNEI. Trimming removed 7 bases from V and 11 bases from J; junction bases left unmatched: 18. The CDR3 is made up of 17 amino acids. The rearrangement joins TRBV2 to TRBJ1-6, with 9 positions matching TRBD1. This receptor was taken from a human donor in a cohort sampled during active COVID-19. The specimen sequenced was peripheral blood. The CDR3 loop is CASTLLPKQGAMTPLHF. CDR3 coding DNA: TGTGCCAGCACCCTGCTTCCTAAACAGGGGGCGATGACACCCCTCCACTTT.